This T cell receptor beta chain was sequenced during a study of memory CD4+ T cells and cytomegalovirus serostatus. The wider study: Donors were healthy Belgian adults, 10 or so CMV seropositive and about two dozen seronegative.

V lost 4 bases and J 4 bases, leaving 17 bases between the germline ends. The CDR3 has 15 residues. Germline CDR1 is SGHRS and CDR2 is YFSETQ. This table comes from immunoSEQ multiplex PCR, and its TCRdb copy is limited to in-frame clones, with some not included. The sample has some 57,000 clones, approximately 80% seen once. Single viable CD3+CD4+CD8-CD45RO+ cells were sorted as the memory CD4+ T cells. Input material: memory CD4+ T cells from blood. The receptor's source is an adult in good health and CMV-seronegative. The rearrangement uses TRBV5-1 and TRBJ1-1; the D gene is possibly TRBD1 (6 bases). The CDR3 region is CASSVRGGRSTEAFF. In DNA form, the CDR3 reads TGCGCCAGCAGCGTGAGGGGGGGACGAAGCACTGAAGCTTTCTTT.